The T cell receptor (beta chain) described here comes from a study of T-cell reconstitution after alpha-beta-depleted transplantation in children. The germline V gene has CDR1 SGHAT and CDR2 FQNNGV. CDR3 length: 13 amino acids. V lost 5 bases and J 5 bases, leaving 10 bases between the germline ends. This clonotype has at least ten counts. A library of TCRbeta sequences, prepared with unique molecular identifiers, was generated. TCRdb used MiXCR to reprocess the PCR reads, holding one entry per CDR3 protein. The sample yields 330,000 or so distinct CDR3 sequences, 10% seen once. Material: PBMCs from the stem cell graft donor, obtained from the stem cell graft. This clonotype was sampled from a human donor who donated a stem cell graft to a child with acute lymphoblastic leukemia. The genes are TRBV11-2 and TRBJ2-1; D gene ambiguous. The CDR3 nucleotides are TGTGCCAGCAGCACCCCGTGGGACAATGAGCAGTTCTTC. Its protein is CASSTPWDNEQFF.